Each of the 26 T cell receptor beta chains below was sequenced from the same sample in a study of long-term antiretroviral therapy in people with HIV. Running of the v3.0 immunoSEQ assay took place at survey level. Using immunoSEQ multiplex PCR, the repertoire was profiled, and TCRdb retains in-frame clones only, with some absent. In the table there are about 17,000 clones, approximately 79% of which are singletons. The specimen was unsorted PBMCs, collected 2.3 years after starting antiretroviral therapy. The receptors shown here come from a woman aged 40 to 49 with HIV.

This chain connects TRBV7-2 to TRBJ2-5, with TRBD2 matching over 7 bases. Unmatched junction bases numbered 7, after V lost 2 bases and J lost 1 base. The CDR3 sequence is 16 residues long. In germline, CDR1 is SGHTA, CDR2 FQGNSA. CDR3 protein: CASSLIRASGQETQYF. The CDR3 region has the DNA TGTGCCAGCAGCTTAATTCGGGCTAGCGGCCAAGAGACCCAGTACTTC.

The chain links TRBV9 to TRBJ2-3; weak D call: TRBD1 (5 bases). The germline V and J ends were trimmed by 0 bases and 1 base, with 12 bases remaining between them. The CDR3 length is 16 residues. Germline V gene lookup returns CDR1 SGDLS and CDR2 YYNGEE. Written as DNA, the CDR3 is TGTGCCAGCAGCGTAGATGGTGACAGAGGCACAGATACGCAGTATTTT. The encoded protein is CASSVDGDRGTDTQYF. Complete variable domain (other parts from reference TRBV9 and TRBJ2-3): DSGVTQTPKHLITATGQRVTLRCSPRSGDLSVYWYQQSLDQGLQFLIQYYNGEERAKGNILERFSAQQFPDLHSELNLSSLELGDSALYFCASSVDGDRGTDTQYFGPGTRLTVL.

The chain couples TRBV7-9 to TRBJ2-3, with 9 positions matching TRBD1. The ends lost 5 bases at V and 5 bases at J; junction bases unmatched: 5. This CDR3 is 14 amino acids long. From germline, CDR1 is SEHNR and CDR2 FQNEAQ (reference sequence). CDR3 amino acids: CASSLQGARDTQYF. The DNA for the CDR3 is TGTGCCAGCAGCCTACAGGGGGCCCGAGATACGCAGTATTTT.

Only one count was recorded for this clone. J is TRBJ2-5 and V is TRBV4-2; 7 nucleotides line up with TRBD1. Germline V gives CDR1 LGHNA, CDR2 YNFKEQ. The V segment lost 3 bases and the J segment 4 bases; nucleotides outside the gene matches: 8. This CDR3 spans 15 amino acids. In nucleotides, the CDR3 is TGTGCCAGCAGCCAGGCCCAGGGGGTAGGAGAGACCCAGTACTTC. It specifies CASSQAQGVGETQYF.

V gene TRBV2 combines with J gene TRBJ2-3, with 14 positions matching TRBD2. Germline values: CDR1 SNHLY, CDR2 FYNNEI. CDR3 length: 19 amino acids. Trimming cost V 6 bases and J 0 bases; bases outside gene matches: 11. The CDR3 here is CASSEEGLAGGPSTDTQYF. Here the CDR3 DNA reads TGTGCCAGCAGCGAGGAAGGACTAGCGGGAGGCCCTAGCACAGATACGCAGTATTTT.

The chain couples TRBV6-5 to TRBJ1-6; unclear D gene. Trimming removed 0 bases at V and 5 bases at J, with 5 bases between. Germline CDR1 is MNHEY and CDR2 is SVGAGI. CDR3 size: 14 residues. As DNA, the CDR3 is TGTGCCAGCAGTTACTCACTGAATAATTCACCCCTCCACTTT. It yields the protein CASSYSLNNSPLHF.

The chain joins TRBV7-6 to TRBJ1-5; tentative D call: TRBD1 (6 bases). The V end was cut by 0 bases, the J end by 4 bases, with 13 bases between. The germline V gene encodes CDR1 SGHVS and CDR2 FNYEAQ. The CDR3 contains 16 residues. The CDR3 nucleotides are TGTGCCAGCAGCTTAGCAGCAGGGGTGAGAAATCAGCCCCAGCATTTT. Translation: CASSLAAGVRNQPQHF.

The chain employs TRBV4-2 and TRBJ1-2; TRBD1 might be the D (5 bases). Germline lookup yields CDR1 LGHNA and CDR2 YNFKEQ. The CDR3 loop spans 13 amino acids. V dropped 0 bases and J dropped 6 bases, with 8 bases sitting between them. Written as DNA, the CDR3 is TGTGCCAGCAGCCAAGATCGAGGGGATGGCTACACCTTC. Translating it yields CASSQDRGDGYTF.

This clone came up a few times. The chain has TRBV2 and TRBJ2-7, with no clear D. Germline V gene sequence: CDR1 SNHLY, CDR2 FYNNEI. Trimming cost V 3 bases and J 4 bases, with 13 bases left between them. This CDR3 spans 14 amino acids. This CDR3 is CASSDDVDSYEQYF. CDR3 DNA: TGTGCCAGCAGTGATGACGTTGACTCATACGAGCAGTACTTC.

The CDR3 DNA follows: TGCGCCAGCAGCTCGACAGGGGGAGACACTGAAGCTTTCTTT. As protein: CASSSTGGDTEAFF. The gene calls are TRBV5-1 and TRBJ1-1, with 9 bases lining up with TRBD1. Germline V gene data show CDR1 as SGHRS and CDR2 as YFSETQ. The CDR3 covers 14 residues. V was pared by 3 bases and J by 3 bases, with 3 bases of the junction left unmatched.

Notes on this clone: One junction end disagrees with the germline gene, perhaps due to a read error. V is TRBV11-2 and J is TRBJ2-7, with 10 bases identical to TRBD2. This CDR3 is built from 15 residues. Germline-derived CDR1 and CDR2 are SGHAT and FQNNGV. For the CDR3, the DNA is TGTGCCAGCAGATTAGAAAGCGGGGGGGCAGGTGAGCAGTACTTC. Translating it yields CASRLESGGAGEQYF.

This sequence joins TRBV4-3 and TRBJ1-2; 12 bases align to TRBD1. J gave up 7 bases and V 1 base, and 10 bases lay outside the gene matches. The CDR3 runs 17 residues. CDR1 and CDR2 from the germline V gene are LGHNA and YSLEER. The CDR3 coding sequence is TGCGCCAGCAGCCAAGTATCCGGGACAGGGGGCGTTGGTGGCTACACCTTC. Protein product: CASSQVSGTGGVGGYTF.

The rearrangement links TRBV5-5 to TRBJ2-7; D call uncertain. From germline, CDR1 is SGHKS and CDR2 YYEKEE (reference sequence). The CDR3 is 11 amino acids. V was pared by 4 bases and J by 7 bases, with 9 bases between. Here the CDR3 DNA reads TGTGCCAGCAGCGCCCGCGGAGAGCAGTACTTC. This encodes CASSARGEQYF.

V is TRBV4-3 and J is TRBJ2-1, with D possibly TRBD1 on 6 matching bases. Between the trimmed V and J ends, which lost 3 bases and 5 bases, there was a span of 8 bases. This CDR3 is built from 13 residues. Germline values: CDR1 LGHNA, CDR2 YSLEER. CDR3 in amino acids: CASSQHRDNEQFF. The CDR3 nucleotides are TGCGCCAGCAGCCAGCACAGGGACAATGAGCAGTTCTTC.

V usage is TRBV6-5 and J usage is TRBJ1-1; possibly TRBD1 for D (6 bases). The CDR3 totals 15 residues. Per the germline V gene, CDR1 is MNHEY and CDR2 is SVGAGI. Trimming stripped 4 bases from V and 4 bases from J, with 16 bases between. DNA of the CDR3: TGTGCCAGCAGTTCACTGGGGGGCGGAGGCACTGAAGCTTTCTTT. The encoded protein is CASSSLGGGGTEAFF.

Here the CDR3 reads CASSSYSSYGYTF. Written as DNA, the CDR3 is TGTGCCAGCAGCTCTTATTCCTCCTATGGCTACACCTTC. The chain carries TRBV5-4 and TRBJ1-2; no reliable D call. V lost 3 bases to trimming and J lost 4 bases, with 10 bases between them. CDR3 length: 13 amino acids. The germline V gene has CDR1 SGHNT and CDR2 YYREEE (reference sequence).

This rearrangement joins TRBV5-6 to TRBJ2-2; D assignment may be TRBD1 or TRBD2 (5 bases each). The CDR3 is 15 residues long. The V gene lost 4 bases and the J gene lost 4 bases, with 14 bases spanning the gap. Germline V gene sequence: CDR1 SGHDT, CDR2 YYEEEE. The CDR3 nucleotides are TGTGCCAGCAGCCTCGGGACCATTAGCACCGGGGAGCTGTTTTTT. Protein: CASSLGTISTGELFF.

The V gene is TRBV6-5, the J gene TRBJ1-2; maybe TRBD1 (6 bases). Trimming cost V 3 bases and J 8 bases, with 10 bases left between them. The CDR3 has 12 residues. Germline CDR1 MNHEY, CDR2 SVGAGI. The CDR3 sequence is CASSYSTGGYTF. CDR3 DNA: TGTGCCAGCAGTTATTCCACAGGGGGCTACACCTTC.

This chain uses TRBV9 with TRBJ1-3, with 9 bases identical to TRBD1. This CDR3 has 16 residues. The germline V gene has CDR1 SGDLS and CDR2 YYNGEE. The V segment lost 4 bases and the J segment 1 base; nucleotides outside the gene matches: 6. DNA of the CDR3: TGTGCCAGCAGCCCCAGGGACAGGGAGTCTGGAAACACCATATATTTT. Translation: CASSPRDRESGNTIYF.

The V and J genes are TRBV19 and TRBJ1-3; 8 bases line up with TRBD1. This CDR3 has 17 residues. Germline assignment: CDR1 LNHDA and CDR2 SQIVND (reference sequence). V lost 5 bases to trimming and J lost 0 bases; unmatched junction nucleotides: 9. CDR3: CASSVSGQASSGNTIYF. The CDR3 bases are TGTGCCAGTAGTGTTTCGGGACAGGCTAGCTCTGGAAACACCATATATTTT.

This clone was detected once. The chain recombines TRBV15 with TRBJ2-2; no firm D call. Germline CDR1 reads LNHNV; CDR2 reads YYDKDF (reference sequence). The CDR3 covers 15 residues. The V gene lost 0 bases and the J gene lost 6 bases, with 11 bases spanning the gap. The CDR3 here is CATSRDVETSGELFF. In nucleotides, the CDR3 is TGTGCCACCAGCAGAGATGTCGAGACATCCGGGGAGCTGTTTTTT.

This clone was counted a few times. The CDR3 reads CASSLGLAGGEQYF. Here the CDR3 DNA reads TGTGCCAGCAGCTTAGGGCTAGCGGGAGGCGAGCAGTACTTC. The gene calls are TRBV7-9 and TRBJ2-7, with 11 bases identical to TRBD2. Germline trimming cut 1 base from V and 6 bases from J; bases unmatched to any gene: 2. The CDR3 is 14 amino acids. CDR1 is SEHNR and CDR2 is FQNEAQ in the germline V gene (reference sequence).

The V and J genes are TRBV2 and TRBJ1-1, with a possible D match to TRBD1 (5 bases). Trimming cost V 0 bases and J 0 bases, with 5 bases left between them. Germline CDR1 is SNHLY and CDR2 is FYNNEI. The CDR3 runs 14 residues. CDR3 loop: CASSEATVNTEAFF. In DNA, the CDR3 is TGTGCCAGCAGTGAAGCGACAGTGAACACTGAAGCTTTCTTT.

A few counts support this clone. V usage is TRBV7-9 and J usage is TRBJ2-2, with 7 bases lining up with TRBD2. The germline CDR1 and CDR2 sequences are SEHNR and FQNEAQ (reference sequence). The length of the CDR3 is 16 residues. V shed 3 bases, J shed 1 base, and the junction held 5 bases outside the gene matches. For the CDR3, the DNA is TGTGCCAGCAGCTTCTCGGGGGGAGGGAACACCGGGGAGCTGTTTTTT. This codes for CASSFSGGGNTGELFF.

The J gene is TRBJ1-1, the V gene TRBV7-9; no clear D gene. CDR3 length: 13 amino acids. V lost 3 bases, J lost 1 base, and 6 bases lay in between. Germline V gene lookup returns CDR1 SEHNR and CDR2 FQNEAQ (reference sequence). CDR3 residues: CASSFGWNTEAFF. In nucleotides, the CDR3 is TGTGCCAGCAGCTTCGGATGGAACACTGAAGCTTTCTTT. Variable domain in full (rest from reference TRBV7-9 and TRBJ1-1): DTGVSQNPRHKITKRGQNVTFRCDPISEHNRLYWYRQTLGQGPEFLTYFQNEAQLEKSRLLSDRFSAERPKGSFSTLEIQRTEQGDSAMYLCASSFGWNTEAFFGQGTRLTVV.

This chain uses TRBV5-1 with TRBJ1-2; 10 nucleotides align to TRBD1. The CDR3 totals 15 residues. V lost 5 bases to trimming and J lost 3 bases; unmatched junction nucleotides: 7. CDR1 is SGHRS and CDR2 is YFSETQ in the germline V gene. The CDR3 reads CASRKPGQGYYGYTF. The CDR3 nucleotides read TGCGCCAGCAGAAAGCCGGGACAGGGGTACTATGGCTACACCTTC. Drawing the rest from reference TRBV5-1 and TRBJ1-2, the complete variable domain is KAGVTQTPRYLIKTRGQQVTLSCSPISGHRSVSWYQQTPGQGLQFLFEYFSETQRNKGNFPGRFSGRQFSNSRSEMNVSTLELGDSALYLCASRKPGQGYYGYTFGSGTRLTVV.